The 18 T cell receptor beta chains given below trace back to one sample, sequenced in a study of T-cell memory formation after mild COVID-19 (dated by TCRdb to about 2021). The library was made by 5' RACE. The reads were generated on an Illumina NovaSeq 6000. TCRdb reanalyzed the raw reads on its own, using fastp at Q25 for trimming and MiXCR for clone calling, and kept in-frame beta chains. Every distinct CDR3 protein forms one entry, paired with its most common genes and DNA. This sample comprises about 320,000 distinct CDR3 sequences, roughly an eighth of them detected only once. The ten largest clonotypes hold 21% of the sample. Material for sequencing was PBMCs or a T cell subset sorted from them (not recorded which). The source of these receptors is a man aged 18 to 29 who had mild COVID-19 (a few samples of this study predate the infection). The sample titles of this study are shuffled in the database, so cell type and time point are left out; the donor was told from shared clones.

The chain uses TRBV4-3 and TRBJ2-5; 7 bases map to TRBD2. Germline lookup yields CDR1 LGHNA and CDR2 YSLEER. CDR3 size: 15 residues. V was pared by 0 bases and J by 2 bases, with 3 bases of the junction left unmatched. As DNA, the CDR3 is TGCGCCAGCAGCCAAGACCTAGCGGTACAAGAGACCCAGTACTTC. It specifies CASSQDLAVQETQYF.

This chain connects TRBV9 to TRBJ2-2; 9 nucleotides align to TRBD1. V trimming: 3 bases; J trimming: 3 bases; junction bases outside the gene matches: 9. The CDR3 spans 17 residues. The germline CDR1 and CDR2 sequences are SGDLS and YYNGEE. The chain's CDR3 is CASSAPRGTGYTGELFF. CDR3 coding DNA: TGTGCCAGCAGCGCGCCGAGGGGGACAGGGTACACCGGGGAGCTGTTTTTT.

The table lists this clonotype with a few counts. The genes are TRBV6-6 and TRBJ2-1, with 8 bases that match TRBD2. Per the germline V gene, CDR1 is MNHNY and CDR2 is SVGAGI (reference sequence). The CDR3 consists of 14 residues. Trimming removed 6 bases from V and 8 bases from J; junction bases left unmatched: 9. The CDR3 nucleotides are TGTGCCAGCAGGTCGGGGGGGGCCAAGGATGAGCAGTTCTTC. The encoded protein is CASRSGGAKDEQFF.

The chain carries TRBV5-4 and TRBJ2-3, with a tentative D call TRBD2 (5 bases). CDR1 is SGHNT and CDR2 is YYREEE in the germline V gene (reference sequence). The CDR3 loop spans 13 amino acids. V lost 2 bases to trimming and J lost 4 bases, with 8 bases between them. The CDR3 coding sequence is TGTGCCAGCAGCTTTGCGGGTGCAGATACGCAGTATTTT. Translating it yields CASSFAGADTQYF.

In its sample, this clonotype was seen a few times. This sequence joins TRBV2 and TRBJ2-3; no clear D gene. The CDR3 is made up of 13 amino acids. Germline V gene data show CDR1 as SNHLY and CDR2 as FYNNEI. V shed 7 bases and J shed 2 bases, with 10 bases lying between them. This chain's CDR3 is CASIEVTTDTQYF. DNA for the CDR3: TGTGCCAGCATCGAAGTTACCACAGATACGCAGTATTTT.

This clonotype was seen a handful of times. The chain links TRBV20-1 to TRBJ2-3; 9 bases align to TRBD2. Per germline, CDR1 DFQATT and CDR2 SNEGSKA (reference sequence). This CDR3 region has 14 residues. J was trimmed by 7 bases and V by 4 bases; bases with no gene match: 9. The CDR3 is CSAISGGGGNTQYF. CDR3 sequence (DNA): TGCAGTGCTATTAGCGGGGGAGGCGGTAATACGCAGTATTTT.

This clonotype showed up just a few times. This sequence joins TRBV7-3 and TRBJ2-3; TRBD2 might be the D (6 bases). Trimming took 5 bases from V and 3 from J, leaving 12 bases between them. The CDR3 is 14 residues long. Germline assignment: CDR1 SGHTA and CDR2 FQGTGA. The CDR3: CASSRLGGTDTQYF. CDR3 DNA: TGTGCCAGCAGCCGATTGGGGGGAACAGATACGCAGTATTTT.

The gene calls are TRBV6-2 or TRBV6-3 and TRBJ1-6, with D possibly being TRBD1 (6 bases). The germline V and J ends were trimmed by 6 bases and 10 bases, with 19 bases remaining between them. Germline V lookup: CDR1 MNHEY, CDR2 SVGEGT. The CDR3 covers 15 residues. For the CDR3, the DNA is TGTGCCAGCAGCAAAGTCAGGGGAACGGGGTCACCCCTCCACTTT. It encodes CASSKVRGTGSPLHF.

Ten or more counts support this clonotype. J is TRBJ2-7 and V is TRBV20-1; 7 nucleotides line up with TRBD1. V trimming: 0 bases; J trimming: 1 base; junction bases outside the gene matches: 9. The CDR3 runs to 16 residues. Per the germline V gene, CDR1 is DFQATT and CDR2 is SNEGSKA (reference sequence). The DNA of the CDR3 is TGCAGTGCTAGAGATAGGGGGCAGTTTAGGTCCTACGAGCAGTACGTC. This sequence encodes CSARDRGQFRSYEQYV.

The rearrangement links TRBV19 to TRBJ1-1; D not certain. The CDR3 runs to 14 residues. From germline, CDR1 is LNHDA and CDR2 SQIVND (reference sequence). The V gene lost 4 bases and the J gene lost 8 bases, with 17 bases spanning the gap. CDR3 in amino acids: CASSNPGLTIEAFF. CDR3 nucleotides: TGTGCCAGTAGTAATCCAGGCCTCACGATAGAAGCTTTCTTT.

This clonotype was observed a few times. The chain uses TRBV7-3 and TRBJ2-2; D perhaps matches TRBD1 (5 bases). This CDR3 has 15 residues. Between the trimmed V and J ends, which lost 2 bases and 1 base, there was a span of 8 bases. The germline V gene encodes CDR1 SGHTA and CDR2 FQGTGA. The CDR3: CASSLSRENTGELFF. The DNA for the CDR3 is TGTGCCAGCAGCTTATCCAGGGAGAACACCGGGGAGCTGTTTTTT.

This clonotype has more than one count but fewer than ten. This chain's CDR3 is CASSDVGQGTEAFF. The DNA for the CDR3 is TGTGCCAGCAGTGACGTCGGACAGGGGACTGAAGCTTTCTTT. This chain joins TRBV25-1 and TRBJ1-1, with 9 bases aligning to TRBD1. Germline V gene sequence: CDR1 MGHDK, CDR2 SYGVNS. V lost 3 bases, J lost 5 bases, and 4 bases stayed unmatched. This CDR3 region has 14 residues.

This clonotype has only a few counts. This chain connects TRBV9 to TRBJ2-7, with 7 nucleotides matching TRBD1. Looked up from germline, CDR1 is SGDLS and CDR2 is YYNGEE. J lost 0 bases, V lost 0 bases, and 21 bases had no gene match. The CDR3 has 21 amino acids. CDR3 protein: CASSVEGMPDRTTLDSYEQYV. The CDR3 DNA sequence: TGTGCCAGCAGCGTAGAAGGTATGCCGGACAGGACAACCTTAGACTCCTACGAGCAGTACGTC.

This clonotype was seen a few times. The chain combines TRBV6-5 with TRBJ1-6; 7 bases are shared with TRBD1. The CDR3 extends over 14 amino acids. V lost 4 bases to trimming and J lost 7 bases; unmatched junction nucleotides: 4. The germline V gene encodes CDR1 MNHEY and CDR2 SVGAGI. The CDR3 nucleotides read TGTGCCAGCAGTTGGTTGACAGGGAATTCACCCCTCCACTTT. Its translation is CASSWLTGNSPLHF.

This clonotype was recorded a few times. The V gene is TRBV6-1, the J gene TRBJ2-3; D may be TRBD2 (5 bases). The CDR3 has 14 residues. V lost 2 bases and J 7 bases, leaving 13 bases between the germline ends. Germline V lookup: CDR1 MNHNS, CDR2 SASEGT. CDR3 sequence reads: CASSESSWRNTQYF. The CDR3 DNA sequence: TGTGCCAGCAGTGAATCTAGCTGGCGAAATACGCAGTATTTT.

In DNA form, the CDR3 reads TGCGCCAGCAGCCCCAGGGGCACCTCGGGCACAGATACGCAGTATTTT. It specifies CASSPRGTSGTDTQYF. The J gene is TRBJ2-3, the V gene TRBV5-1; maybe TRBD1 (6 bases). The CDR3 totals 16 residues. Trimming took off 4 bases at V and 1 base at J, with 16 bases between the two ends. Germline V gives CDR1 SGHRS, CDR2 YFSETQ.

A few counts support this clonotype. The genes are TRBV11-2 and TRBJ1-4, with 10 bases aligning to TRBD1. There are 15 residues in the CDR3. Germline loops: CDR1 SGHAT, CDR2 FQNNGV. V was pared by 5 bases and J by 8 bases, with 8 bases of the junction left unmatched. CDR3 nucleotide sequence: TGTGCCAGCAGCACCCCGGGACAGGGGAACGAAAAACTGTTTTTT. Translated, it gives CASSTPGQGNEKLFF.

The chain employs TRBV9 and TRBJ1-5; D is ambiguous. This CDR3 has 13 residues. Trimming stripped 0 bases from V and 9 bases from J, with 10 bases between. Germline V gene lookup returns CDR1 SGDLS and CDR2 YYNGEE. CDR3 in amino acids: CASSVDGSPPQHF. The CDR3 bases are TGTGCCAGCAGCGTAGACGGCTCTCCGCCCCAGCATTTT. Full variable domain (missing parts from reference TRBV9 and TRBJ1-5): DSGVTQTPKHLITATGQRVTLRCSPRSGDLSVYWYQQSLDQGLQFLIQYYNGEERAKGNILERFSAQQFPDLHSELNLSSLELGDSALYFCASSVDGSPPQHFGDGTRLSIL.